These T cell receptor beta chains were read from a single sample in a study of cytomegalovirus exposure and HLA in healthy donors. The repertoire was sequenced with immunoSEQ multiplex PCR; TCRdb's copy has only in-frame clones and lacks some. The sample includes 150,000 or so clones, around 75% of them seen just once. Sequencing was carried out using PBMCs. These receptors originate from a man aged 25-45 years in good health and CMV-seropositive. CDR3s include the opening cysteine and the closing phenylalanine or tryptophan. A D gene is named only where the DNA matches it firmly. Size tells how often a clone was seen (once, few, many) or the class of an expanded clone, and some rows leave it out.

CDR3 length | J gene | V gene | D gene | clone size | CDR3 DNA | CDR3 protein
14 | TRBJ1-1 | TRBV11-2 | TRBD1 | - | TGTGCCAGCAGCTCACAGGGGAAAAACACTGAAGCTTTCTTT | CASSSQGKNTEAFF
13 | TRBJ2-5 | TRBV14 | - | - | TGTGCCAGCAGGCAACAGGGAGGAGAGACCCAGTACTTC | CASRQQGGETQYF
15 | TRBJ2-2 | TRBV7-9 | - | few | TGTGCCAGCAGCCCTCTCGGCAGGCCAACCGGGGAGCTGTTTTTT | CASSPLGRPTGELFF
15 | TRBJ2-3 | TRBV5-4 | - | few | TGTGCCAGCTCCAAAGACAAGAGAAGCACAGATACGCAGTATTTT | CASSKDKRSTDTQYF
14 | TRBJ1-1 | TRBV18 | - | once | TGTGCCAGCTCACCACAGGGGCTGAACACTGAAGCTTTCTTT | CASSPQGLNTEAFF
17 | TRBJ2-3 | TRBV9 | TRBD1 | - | TGTGCCAGCAGCGTAGGATGGGGCAGGGGGCAGGCAGATACGCAGTATTTT | CASSVGWGRGQADTQYF
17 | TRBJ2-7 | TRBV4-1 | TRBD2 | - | TGCGCCAGCAGCCAAGGGGGACTAGCGGGGGTCTCCTACGAGCAGTACTTC | CASSQGGLAGVSYEQYF
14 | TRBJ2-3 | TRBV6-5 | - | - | TGTGCCAGCAGTCCTGGACTACGGGGGGATACGCAGTATTTT | CASSPGLRGDTQYF
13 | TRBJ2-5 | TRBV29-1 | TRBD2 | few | TGCAGCGGTAAAATGACTAGCCGGGAGACCCAGTACTTC | CSGKMTSRETQYF
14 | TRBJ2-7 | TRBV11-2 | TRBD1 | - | TGTGCCAGCAGCTTCGGACAGGGTCGCGGCGAGCAGTACTTC | CASSFGQGRGEQYF
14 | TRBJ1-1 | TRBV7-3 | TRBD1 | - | TGTGCCAGCAGGCCTGGACAGGGCAACACTGAAGCTTTCTTT | CASRPGQGNTEAFF
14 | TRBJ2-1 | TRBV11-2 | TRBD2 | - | TGTGCCAGCAGGCCGGGGGGGAGGGCCGATGAGCAGTTCTTC | CASRPGGRADEQFF
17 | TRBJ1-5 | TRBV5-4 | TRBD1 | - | TGTGCCAGCAGCTCCGGGACAGGGGAAAGAAGCCATCAGCCCCAGCATTTT | CASSSGTGERSHQPQHF
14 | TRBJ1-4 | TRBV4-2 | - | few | TGTGCCAGCAGACCCCAGGGAGGTGATGAAAAACTGTTTTTT | CASRPQGGDEKLFF
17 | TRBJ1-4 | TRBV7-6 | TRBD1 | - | TGTGCCAGCAGCCAATTAGGAGGGGGACAGGCCCCTAGGGGACTGTTTTTT | CASSQLGGGQAPRGLFF
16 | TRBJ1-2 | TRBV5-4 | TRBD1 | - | TGTGCCAGCAGCGCTGGGACAGCTATCGATAACTATGGCTACACCTTC | CASSAGTAIDNYGYTF
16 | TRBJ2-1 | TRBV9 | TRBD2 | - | TGTGCCAGCAGCCCCCCTAGCGGGAGGTCCTACAATGAGCAGTTCTTC | CASSPPSGRSYNEQFF
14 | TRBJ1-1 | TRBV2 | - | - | TGTGCCAGCAGTCGGGGGGGGAAAAACACTGAAGCTTTCTTT | CASSRGGKNTEAFF
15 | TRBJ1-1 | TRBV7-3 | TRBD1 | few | TGTGCCAGCAGCTTAATCCGGACAGGGGACACTGAAGCTTTCTTT | CASSLIRTGDTEAFF
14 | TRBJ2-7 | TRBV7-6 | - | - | TGTGCCAGCAGCTTAGCTGGACAACACTACGAGCAGTACTTC | CASSLAGQHYEQYF
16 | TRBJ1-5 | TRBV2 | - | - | TGTGCCAGCAGTGAAGCAGGACACCCTAGCAATCAGCCCCAGCATTTT | CASSEAGHPSNQPQHF
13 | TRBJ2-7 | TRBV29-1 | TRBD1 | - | TGCAGCTTTACCGGGACAGGGGCCTACGAGCAGTACTTC | CSFTGTGAYEQYF
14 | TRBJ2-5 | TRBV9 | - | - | TGTGCCAGCAGCGTAGTTAAGGGAGGCGGGACCCAGTACTTC | CASSVVKGGGTQYF
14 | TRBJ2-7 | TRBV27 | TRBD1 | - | TGTGCCAGCAGTTTAAGGACAGGGCGCTACGAGCAGTACTTC | CASSLRTGRYEQYF
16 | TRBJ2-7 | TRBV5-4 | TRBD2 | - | TGTGCCAGCAGCCGCGATTTAGCGGGAGGGGCCTACGAGCAGTACTTC | CASSRDLAGGAYEQYF
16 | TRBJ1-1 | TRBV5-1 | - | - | TGCGCCAGCAGCTCTTCCCCTCAGGTGGGTGACACTGAAGCTTTCTTT | CASSSSPQVGDTEAFF
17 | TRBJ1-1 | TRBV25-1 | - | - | TGTGCCAGCAGTGATCAGACCCCCGGGTCTATGAACACTGAAGCTTTCTTT | CASSDQTPGSMNTEAFF
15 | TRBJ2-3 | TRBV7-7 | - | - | TGTGCTAGCAGCTTAAGCGGCTTTAGCACAGATACGCAGTATTTT | CASSLSGFSTDTQYF
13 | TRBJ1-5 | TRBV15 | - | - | TGTGCCACCAGCCCCACGGGGGGCCAGCCCCAGCATTTT | CATSPTGGQPQHF
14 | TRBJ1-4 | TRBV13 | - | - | TGTGCCAGCAGTCCGCGGGGAGTCAATGAAAAACTGTTTTTT | CASSPRGVNEKLFF
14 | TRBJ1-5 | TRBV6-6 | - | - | TGTGCCAGCAGTTTGTCAGGGGTCAATCAGCCCCAGCATTTT | CASSLSGVNQPQHF
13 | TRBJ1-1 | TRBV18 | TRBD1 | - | TGTGCCAGCTCCCGGACAGGGAACACTGAAGCTTTCTTT | CASSRTGNTEAFF
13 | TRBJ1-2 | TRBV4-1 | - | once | TGCGCCAGCAGTCTCCGCGGGGACTATGGCTACACCTTC | CASSLRGDYGYTF
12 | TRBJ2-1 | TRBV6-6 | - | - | TGTGCCAGCAGCCAAGGGAGCAATGAGCAGTTCTTC | CASSQGSNEQFF
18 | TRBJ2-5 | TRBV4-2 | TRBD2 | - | TGTGCCAGCAGCCAAGATAGGAGGGCTAGCGGGGCCGAAGAGACCCAGTACTTC | CASSQDRRASGAEETQYF